The source of this T cell receptor (beta chain) is a study of Tregs in tolerant kidney transplant recipients (dated by TCRdb to the late 2010s). Study-wide context: The study applied TCRbeta sequencing to find donor-specific regulatory T cells before combined kidney and bone marrow transplantation and then followed those same cells after transplant. Results the study describes overall, beyond this receptor: Biological reproducibility was not directly assessed, although technical replication error appeared to be minimal. In tolerant patients, the expansion of donor-specific Tregs was greater than global Treg expansion, suggesting that the expansion was antigen-driven rather than nonspecific. Because the study included only a small number of patients, the results must be confirmed in larger populations and under other immunosuppression protocols. Expanding Tregs with activated donor B cells appeared to identify the most biologically relevant and donor-specific TCRbeta repertoire. For some patients the PCR primers changed over time, which made it impossible to compare the samples from those patients at the nucleotide level.

V sheds 4 bases and J sheds 7 bases, leaving 14 bases between their ends. For CDR1 and CDR2, the germline V gene lists SGHRS and YFSETQ. The CDR3 goes from the cysteine to the phenylalanine over 14 residues. Shown are 33 bases from within the CDR3, in frame from base 1. Genomic DNA was extracted from sorted cells with the QIAGEN DNeasy Blood and Tissue Kit for TCRbeta CDR3 sequencing. High-throughput TCRbeta CDR3 sequencing, including PCR amplification with bias correction and internal controls, was performed commercially through immunoSEQ. The paper's data handling went like this. Unique productive TCRbeta sequences were defined by CDR3 nucleotide sequence where primers matched, otherwise by CDR3 amino acid sequence with Vbeta and Jbeta genes. Sorting error was corrected by removing sequences shared between sorted populations at a frequency ratio of 2:1 or less, and the remaining shared sequences were assigned to the higher population. A sequence was defined as donor-reactive if the sequence was expanded at least 5-fold in CFSE-low cells compared with unstimulated cells and had a frequency of at least 0.01% in CFSE-low cells. Repertoire divergence was quantified by Jensen-Shannon divergence using the top 100 TCRbeta sequences ranked by frequency. For samples with multiple sequencing runs, sorting error was corrected in each run separately before the runs were combined. Not all clones reach the TCRdb copy of this immuneACCESS table, which keeps in-frame sequences only. Checked studies attribute under half of the gap to unresolved V genes and leave the rest unexplained. The DNA was the basis for D and trimming; V, J and clone size are from that table. This sample's records show more than 11,000 clones. 27% of the sample is in the top ten clones.

Taken with the paper, the label for time point translates to: 6 months after combined kidney and bone marrow transplant. Transplants used related donors with nonmyeloablative bone marrow transplantation; mixed chimerism was transient in the human trials. Thawed PBMCs were FACS-sorted into unstimulated Tregs (CD4+CD25+CD127-), CD4+ non-Tregs (CD4+CD25-), CD4 cells and CD8 cells. The patients were several recipients of combined kidney and bone marrow transplants from the ITN036ST trial, and samples were available only from these trial subjects. Healthy control blood was processed by Ficoll density gradient to PBMCs and cryopreserved; patient PBMCs were collected before and after transplant. In regard to this clone: Its antigen is unknown. The read ends 3 residues shy of where the CDR3 ends; the end is completed using the germline J gene.

Material: CD8+ T cells from blood (PBMCs), obtained 6 months after the transplant. The chain is encoded by TRBV5-1 joined to TRBJ2-2; possibly the D gene is TRBD1, per 5 matching bases. The sequence was collected from a human patient who received a combined kidney and bone marrow transplant. Some T cells seen after a transplant may have their origin in the graft donor. CDR3 loop: CASSGAGWFGELFF. The CDR3 DNA, read in part, is TGCGCCAGCAGCGGAGCAGGGTGGTTCGGGGAG.